This TCR beta chain was found in a study of cytomegalovirus exposure and HLA in healthy donors. Whole-study results and caveats: The study designated about 180 TCR beta chains cytomegalovirus-associated.

The PCR employed 60 Vbeta primers together with 13 Jbeta primers. This table comes from immunoSEQ multiplex PCR, and its TCRdb copy is limited to in-frame clones, with some not included. This sample carries about 130,000 clones, less than 90% of them seen once, and the ten largest clones take 15% to 20%. In nominal health when sampled, donors likely had unrecorded immune exposures nonetheless. This clone was recorded only once. Its target is not known. Sequencing was carried out using PBMCs. The TCR sequence derives from a man aged 18 to 29 in good health and CMV-seropositive.

The CDR3 region is CASSLASSSYNEQFF. In DNA, the CDR3 is TGTGCCAGCAGCTTAGCGTCGAGCTCCTACAATGAGCAGTTCTTC. This chain uses TRBV7-6 with TRBJ2-1; D is unclear. CDR3 length equals 15 residues. Trimming took 0 bases from V and 0 from J, leaving 6 bases between them. Looked up from germline, CDR1 is SGHVS and CDR2 is FNYEAQ.